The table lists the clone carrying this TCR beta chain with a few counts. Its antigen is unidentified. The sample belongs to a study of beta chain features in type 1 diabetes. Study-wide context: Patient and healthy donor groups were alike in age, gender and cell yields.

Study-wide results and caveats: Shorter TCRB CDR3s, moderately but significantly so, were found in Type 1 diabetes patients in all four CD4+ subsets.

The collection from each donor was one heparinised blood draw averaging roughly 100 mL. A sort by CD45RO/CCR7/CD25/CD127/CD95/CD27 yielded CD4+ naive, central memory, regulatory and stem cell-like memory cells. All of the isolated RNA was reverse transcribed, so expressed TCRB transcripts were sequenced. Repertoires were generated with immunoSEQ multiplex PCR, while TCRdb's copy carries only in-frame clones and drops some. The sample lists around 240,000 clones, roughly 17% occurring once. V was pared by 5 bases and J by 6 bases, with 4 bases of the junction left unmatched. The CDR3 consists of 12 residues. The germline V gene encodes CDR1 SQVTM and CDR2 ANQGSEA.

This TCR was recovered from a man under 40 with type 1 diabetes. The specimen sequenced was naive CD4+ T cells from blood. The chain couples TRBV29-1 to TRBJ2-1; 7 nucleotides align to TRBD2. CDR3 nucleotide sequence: TGCAGCGTTTATGCTAGCGGCAATGAGCAGTTCTTC. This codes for CSVYASGNEQFF.